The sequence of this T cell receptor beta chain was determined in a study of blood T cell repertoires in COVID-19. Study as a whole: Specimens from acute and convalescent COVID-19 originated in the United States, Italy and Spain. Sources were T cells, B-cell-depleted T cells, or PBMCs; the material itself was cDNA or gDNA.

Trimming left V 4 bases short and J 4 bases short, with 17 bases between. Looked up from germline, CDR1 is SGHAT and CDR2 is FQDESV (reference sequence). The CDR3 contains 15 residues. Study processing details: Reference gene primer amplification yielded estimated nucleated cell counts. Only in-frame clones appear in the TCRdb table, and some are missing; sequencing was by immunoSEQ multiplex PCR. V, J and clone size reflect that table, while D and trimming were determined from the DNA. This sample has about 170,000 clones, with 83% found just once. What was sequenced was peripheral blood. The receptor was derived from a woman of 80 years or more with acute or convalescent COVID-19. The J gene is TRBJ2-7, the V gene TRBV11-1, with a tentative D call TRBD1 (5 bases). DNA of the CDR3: TGTGCCAGCAGCTCCTTGGATGGTGGGGCATACGAGCAGTACTTC. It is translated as CASSSLDGGAYEQYF. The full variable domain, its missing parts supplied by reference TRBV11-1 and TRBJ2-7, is EAEVAQSPRYKITEKSQAVAFWCDPISGHATLYWYRQILGQGPELLVQFQDESVVDDSQLPKDRFSAERLKGVDSTLKIQPAELGDSAMYLCASSSLDGGAYEQYFGPGTRLTVT.